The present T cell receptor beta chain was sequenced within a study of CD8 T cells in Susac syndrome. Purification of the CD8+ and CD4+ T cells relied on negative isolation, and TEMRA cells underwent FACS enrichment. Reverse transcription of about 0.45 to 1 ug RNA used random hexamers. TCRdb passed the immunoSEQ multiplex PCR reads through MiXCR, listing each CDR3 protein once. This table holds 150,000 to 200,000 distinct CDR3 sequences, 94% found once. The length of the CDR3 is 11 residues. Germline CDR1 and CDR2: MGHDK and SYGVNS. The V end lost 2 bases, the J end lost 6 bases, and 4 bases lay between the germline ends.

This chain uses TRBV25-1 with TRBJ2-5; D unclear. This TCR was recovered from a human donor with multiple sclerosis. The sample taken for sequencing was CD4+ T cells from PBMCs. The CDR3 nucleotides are TGTGCCAGCAGTGAACAACAGACCCAGTACTTC. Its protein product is CASSEQQTQYF.